This T cell receptor (beta chain) comes out of a study of T cells after yellow fever vaccination (dated by TCRdb to about 2019). As for the study more broadly: The SMART-Seq v4 Ultra Low Input RNA kit was used to prepare libraries from fractions with low cell numbers. To follow T-cell clones before and after both primary and booster YFV17D yellow fever vaccination, bulk TCR alpha and beta repertoires underwent longitudinal sequencing. The cohort comprised two healthy male donors, one aged 18 to 29 and one aged 30 to 40 years. Blood was collected at multiple timepoints before and after primary and secondary immunization, and bulk PBMC replicates and cell subsets were isolated.

Results and caveats for the whole study, not just this receptor: Only two donors were included in the study, so the extent to which the findings can be generalized is limited. FACS-sorted repertoires could contain abundant contaminating clonotypes from the bulk population, so computational filtering was required. The secondary T-cell response was found to be weaker but faster than the primary response, with a peak reached on day 5 rather than on day 15. A small share of clonotypes was detected in both CD4 and CD8 compartments, with the overlap likely arising from convergent recombination. After the booster, most clones that had expanded after primary vaccination were detected again (approximately 95% of CD4 and 88% of CD8), suggesting broad maintenance of memory.

A few counts support this clonotype. The clone's antigen remains unknown. No clone much larger than this one lies a single base away; base qualities are absent. The treatment or condition tag for this specimen amounts to: live attenuated yellow fever vaccine strain. PBMCs were isolated from peripheral blood using a standard Ficoll-Paque protocol. CD4 and CD8 T-cell fractions were isolated with Dynabeads CD4 and CD8 positive selection kits. RNA was extracted with TriZol from bulk PBMCs, CD4 and CD8 fractions, and dextramer-positive and dextramer-negative fractions. The germline V gene (reference sequence) specifies DFQATT as CDR1 and SNEGSKA as CDR2. The germline V end is reduced by 5 bases and the J end by 6 bases; junction bases left unmatched: 11. The CDR3 covers 15 residues, taking in both the cysteine and the phenylalanine. Here the CDR3 DNA is all that survives: 45 bases in frame from base 1. The listed sequencing device is Illumina NovaSeq 6000. Synthesis of TCR cDNA relied on 5'RACE template switching, a step that introduced a universal primer site along with unique molecular identifiers. Priming for cDNA synthesis came from both the TCR alpha and TCR beta constant segments. Libraries were amplified in two PCR steps, with sample barcodes and sequencing adapters added in the second step. Libraries were sequenced on Illumina HiSeq 2500 (2x100 bp) or NovaSeq (2x150 bp). In the authors' own workflow: Demultiplexing of reads and collapsing into UMI consensus sequences were performed with MIGEC, and V(D)J alignment was carried out with MiXCR. Using edgeR on replicate PBMC samples, clonotypes were called vaccine-responding if FDR was below 0.01 and the log2 fold change was above 5 up to day 15. Bulk clonotypes were assigned CD4 or CD8 identity according to which sequenced CD4 or CD8 repertoire held them at higher abundance. TCRdb reran the public reads through fastp at Q25 and MiXCR, keeping productive beta chains. A single entry per CDR3 protein holds the most common genes and DNA from its merged rows. The V and J calls were determined by TCRdb, not by the authors. The sample table holds 250,000 to 350,000 distinct CDR3 sequences, of which around 10% were seen once. The ten most abundant clones make up around 3.4% of the sample.

This TCR was recovered from a man between 18 and 29 years old who received the YFV17D yellow fever vaccine. The sequenced sample was CD4+ T cells sorted from PBMCs, obtained 5 days after the yellow fever booster vaccination. Here the chain combines TRBV20-1 and TRBJ1-4; TRBD1 lines up with 8 middle nucleotides. Read as DNA, the sequence is TGCAGTGCTGGCGGACAGGGATTACCTTATGAAAAACTGTTTTTT. This yields the protein CSAGGQGLPYEKLFF.